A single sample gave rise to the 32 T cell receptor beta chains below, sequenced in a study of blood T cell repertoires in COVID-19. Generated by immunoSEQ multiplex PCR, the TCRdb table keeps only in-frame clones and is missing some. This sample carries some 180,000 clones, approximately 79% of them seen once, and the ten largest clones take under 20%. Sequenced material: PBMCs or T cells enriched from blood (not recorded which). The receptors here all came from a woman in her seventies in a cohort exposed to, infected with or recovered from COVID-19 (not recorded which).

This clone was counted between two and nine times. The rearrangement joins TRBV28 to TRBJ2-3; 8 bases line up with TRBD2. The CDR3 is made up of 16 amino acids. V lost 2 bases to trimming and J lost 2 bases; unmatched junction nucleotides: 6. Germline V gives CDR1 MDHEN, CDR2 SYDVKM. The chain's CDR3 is CASSLSSAGDTDTQYF. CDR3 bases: TGTGCCAGCAGTTTAAGTTCAGCGGGAGACACAGATACGCAGTATTTT.

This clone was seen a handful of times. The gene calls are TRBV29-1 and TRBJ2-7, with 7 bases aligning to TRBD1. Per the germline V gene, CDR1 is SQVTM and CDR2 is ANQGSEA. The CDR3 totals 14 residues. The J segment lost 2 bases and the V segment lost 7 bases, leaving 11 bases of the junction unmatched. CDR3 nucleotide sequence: TGCAGCGCGGCGGACACCGGGACAGCCTACGAGCAGTACTTC. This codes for CSAADTGTAYEQYF.

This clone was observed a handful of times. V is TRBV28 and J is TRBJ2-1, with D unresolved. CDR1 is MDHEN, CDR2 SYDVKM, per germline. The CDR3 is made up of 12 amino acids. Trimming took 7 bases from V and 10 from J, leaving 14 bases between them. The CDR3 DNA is TGTGCCAGCACTAACTATCTCAGCGAGCAGTTCTTC. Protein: CASTNYLSEQFF.

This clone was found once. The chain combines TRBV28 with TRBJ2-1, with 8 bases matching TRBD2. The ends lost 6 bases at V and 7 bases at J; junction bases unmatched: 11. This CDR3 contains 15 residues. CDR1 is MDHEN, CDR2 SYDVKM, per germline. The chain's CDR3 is CASSRSYGRANEQFF. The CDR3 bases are TGTGCCAGCAGCCGGAGTTACGGGAGGGCTAATGAGCAGTTCTTC.

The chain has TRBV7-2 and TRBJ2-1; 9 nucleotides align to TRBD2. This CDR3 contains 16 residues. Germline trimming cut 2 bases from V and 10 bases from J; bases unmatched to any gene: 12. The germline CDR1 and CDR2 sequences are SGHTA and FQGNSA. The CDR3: CASSLRSAGGTSEQFF. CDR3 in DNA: TGTGCCAGCAGCTTAAGGTCAGCGGGAGGAACGAGCGAGCAGTTCTTC.

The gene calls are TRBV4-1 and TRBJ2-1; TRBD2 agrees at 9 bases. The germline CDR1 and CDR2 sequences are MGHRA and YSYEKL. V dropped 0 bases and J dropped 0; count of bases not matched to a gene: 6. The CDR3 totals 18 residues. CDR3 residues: CASSQEYASGVSYNEQFF. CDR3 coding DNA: TGCGCCAGCAGCCAAGAGTACGCTAGCGGGGTCTCCTACAATGAGCAGTTCTTC.

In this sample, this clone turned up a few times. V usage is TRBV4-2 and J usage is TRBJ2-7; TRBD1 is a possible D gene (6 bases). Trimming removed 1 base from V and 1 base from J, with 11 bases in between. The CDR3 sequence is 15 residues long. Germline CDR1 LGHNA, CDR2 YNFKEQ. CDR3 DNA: TGTGCCAGCAGCCAAGGGAGACAGGAATCCTACGAGCAGTACTTC. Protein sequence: CASSQGRQESYEQYF.

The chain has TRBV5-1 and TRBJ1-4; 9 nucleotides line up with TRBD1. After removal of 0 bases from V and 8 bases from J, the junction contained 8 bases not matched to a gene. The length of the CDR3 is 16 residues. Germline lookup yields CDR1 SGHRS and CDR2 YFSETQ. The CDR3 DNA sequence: TGCGCCAGCAGCTTGGGGGGACAGGGAGACGGCGAAAAACTGTTTTTT. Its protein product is CASSLGGQGDGEKLFF.

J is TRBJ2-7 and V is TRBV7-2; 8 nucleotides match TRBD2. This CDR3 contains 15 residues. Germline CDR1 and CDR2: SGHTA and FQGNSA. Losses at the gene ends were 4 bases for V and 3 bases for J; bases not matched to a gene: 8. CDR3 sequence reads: CASSSQAGENYEQYF. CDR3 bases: TGTGCCAGCAGCTCACAAGCGGGAGAAAACTACGAGCAGTACTTC. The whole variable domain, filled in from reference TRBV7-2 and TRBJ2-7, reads GAGVSQSPSNKVTEKGKDVELRCDPISGHTALYWYRQSLGQGLEFLIYFQGNSAPDKSGLPSDRFSAERTGGSVSTLTIQRTQQEDSAVYLCASSSQAGENYEQYFGPGTRLTVT.

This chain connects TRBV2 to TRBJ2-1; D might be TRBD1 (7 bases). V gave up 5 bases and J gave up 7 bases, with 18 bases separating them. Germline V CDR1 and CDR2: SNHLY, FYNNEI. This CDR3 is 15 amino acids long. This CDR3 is CASSPRGPTSNEQFF. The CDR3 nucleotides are TGTGCCAGCAGTCCAAGGGGGCCGACTAGTAATGAGCAGTTCTTC.

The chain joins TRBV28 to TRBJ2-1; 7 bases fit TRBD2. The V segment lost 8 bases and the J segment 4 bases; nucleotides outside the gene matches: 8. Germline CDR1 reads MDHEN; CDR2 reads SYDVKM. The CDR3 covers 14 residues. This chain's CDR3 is CASAPASGYNEQFF. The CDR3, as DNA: TGTGCCAGCGCCCCGGCTAGCGGTTACAATGAGCAGTTCTTC.

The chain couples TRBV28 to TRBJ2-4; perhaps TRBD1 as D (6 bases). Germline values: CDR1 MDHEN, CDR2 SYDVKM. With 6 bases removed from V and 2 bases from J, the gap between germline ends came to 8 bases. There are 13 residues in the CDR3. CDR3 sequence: CASRQGSKNIQYF. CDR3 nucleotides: TGTGCCAGCAGACAGGGATCCAAAAACATTCAGTACTTC.

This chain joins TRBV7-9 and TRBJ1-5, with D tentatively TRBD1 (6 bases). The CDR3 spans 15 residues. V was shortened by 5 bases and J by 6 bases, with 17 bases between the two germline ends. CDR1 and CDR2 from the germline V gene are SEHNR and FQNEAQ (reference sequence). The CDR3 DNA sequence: TGTGCCAGCAGCCTACAGGGATTGCCTGGTCAGCCCCAGCATTTT. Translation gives CASSLQGLPGQPQHF.

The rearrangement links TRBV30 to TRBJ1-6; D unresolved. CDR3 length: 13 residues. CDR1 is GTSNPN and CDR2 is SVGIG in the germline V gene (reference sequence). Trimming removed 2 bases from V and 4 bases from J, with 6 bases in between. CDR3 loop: CAWSMEYNSPLHF. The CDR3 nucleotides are TGTGCCTGGAGTATGGAGTATAATTCACCCCTCCACTTT.

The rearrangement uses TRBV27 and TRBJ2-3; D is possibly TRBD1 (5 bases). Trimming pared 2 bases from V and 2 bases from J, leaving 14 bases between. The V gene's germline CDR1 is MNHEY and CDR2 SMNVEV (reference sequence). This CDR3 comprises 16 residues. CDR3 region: CASSLNGALHTDTQYF. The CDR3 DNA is TGTGCCAGCAGTTTAAATGGGGCACTTCACACAGATACGCAGTATTTT.

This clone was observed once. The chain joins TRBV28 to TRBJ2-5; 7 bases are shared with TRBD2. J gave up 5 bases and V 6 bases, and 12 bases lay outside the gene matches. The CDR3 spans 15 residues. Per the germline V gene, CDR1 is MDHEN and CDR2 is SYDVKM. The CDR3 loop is CASSHFAGVWETQYF. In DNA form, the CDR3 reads TGTGCCAGCAGCCACTTCGCGGGAGTGTGGGAGACCCAGTACTTC.

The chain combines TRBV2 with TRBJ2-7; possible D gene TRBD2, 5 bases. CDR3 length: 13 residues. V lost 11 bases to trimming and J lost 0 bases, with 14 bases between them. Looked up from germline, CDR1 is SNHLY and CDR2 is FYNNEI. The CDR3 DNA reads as TGTGCCTCAGGACTGCTACTCTCCTACGAGCAGTACTTC. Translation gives CASGLLLSYEQYF.

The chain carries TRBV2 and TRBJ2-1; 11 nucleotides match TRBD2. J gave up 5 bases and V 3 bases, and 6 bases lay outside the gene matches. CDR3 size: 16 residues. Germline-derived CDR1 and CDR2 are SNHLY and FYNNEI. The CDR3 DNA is TGTGCCAGCAGTGATAGGCTAGCGGGAGGAAACAATGAGCAGTTCTTC. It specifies CASSDRLAGGNNEQFF.

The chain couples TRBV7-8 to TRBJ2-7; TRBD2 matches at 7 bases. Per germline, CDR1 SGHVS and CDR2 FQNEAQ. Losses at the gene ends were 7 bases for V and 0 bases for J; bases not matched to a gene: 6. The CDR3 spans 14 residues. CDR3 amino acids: CASNPGGSSYEQYF. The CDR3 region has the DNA TGTGCCAGCAACCCCGGGGGGAGCTCCTACGAGCAGTACTTC.

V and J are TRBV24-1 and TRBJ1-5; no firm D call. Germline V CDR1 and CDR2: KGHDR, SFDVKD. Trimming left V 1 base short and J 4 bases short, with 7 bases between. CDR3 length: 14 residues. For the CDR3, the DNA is TGTGCCACCAGTGATTTATCGGGGAATCAGCCCCAGCATTTT. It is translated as CATSDLSGNQPQHF.

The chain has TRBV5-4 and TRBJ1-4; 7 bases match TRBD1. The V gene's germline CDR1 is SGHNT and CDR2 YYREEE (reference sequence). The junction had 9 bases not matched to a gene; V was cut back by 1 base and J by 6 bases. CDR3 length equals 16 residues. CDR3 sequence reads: CASSLNTAGGDEKLFF. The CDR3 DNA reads TGTGCCAGCAGCTTGAATACGGCAGGGGGTGATGAAAAACTGTTTTTT.

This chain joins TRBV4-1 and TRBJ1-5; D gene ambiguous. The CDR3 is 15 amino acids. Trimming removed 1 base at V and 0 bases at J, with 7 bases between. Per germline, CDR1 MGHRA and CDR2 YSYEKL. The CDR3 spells CASSQVPGSNQPQHF. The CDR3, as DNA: TGCGCCAGCAGCCAAGTGCCAGGTAGCAATCAGCCCCAGCATTTT.

CDR3 protein: CASIPHNGTSDIPQETQYF. CDR3 sequence (DNA): TGTGCCAGCATCCCTCATAATGGGACTAGCGATATTCCCCAAGAGACCCAGTACTTC. The genes are TRBV21-1 and TRBJ2-5; the table's D call, TRBD2, has no DNA check behind it. TRBV21-1 counts as a pseudogene. This CDR3 is built from 19 residues.

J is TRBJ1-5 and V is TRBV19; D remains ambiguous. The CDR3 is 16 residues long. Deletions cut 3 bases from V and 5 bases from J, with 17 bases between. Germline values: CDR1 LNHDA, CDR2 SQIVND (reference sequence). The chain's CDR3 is CASSIIFSTPHQPQHF. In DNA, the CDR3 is TGTGCCAGTAGTATCATTTTTTCGACACCTCATCAGCCCCAGCATTTT.

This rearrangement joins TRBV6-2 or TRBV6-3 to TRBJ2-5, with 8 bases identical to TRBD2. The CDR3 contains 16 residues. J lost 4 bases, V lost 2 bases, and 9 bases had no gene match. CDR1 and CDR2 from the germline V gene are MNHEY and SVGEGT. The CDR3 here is CASSYEAGVFLETQYF. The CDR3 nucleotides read TGTGCCAGCAGTTACGAAGCGGGAGTTTTCTTAGAGACCCAGTACTTC.

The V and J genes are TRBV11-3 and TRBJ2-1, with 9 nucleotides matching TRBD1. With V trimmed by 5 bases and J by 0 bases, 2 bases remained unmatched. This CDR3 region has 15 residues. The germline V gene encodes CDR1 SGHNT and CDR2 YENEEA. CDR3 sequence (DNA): TGTGCCAGCAGCCCGGACAGGGGCTCCTACAATGAGCAGTTCTTC. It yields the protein CASSPDRGSYNEQFF.

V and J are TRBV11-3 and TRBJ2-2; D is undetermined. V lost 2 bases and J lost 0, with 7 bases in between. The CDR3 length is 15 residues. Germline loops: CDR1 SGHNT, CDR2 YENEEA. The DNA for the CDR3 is TGTGCCAGCAGCTTACTAAGAGCGAACACCGGGGAGCTGTTTTTT. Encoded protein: CASSLLRANTGELFF.

The DNA for the CDR3 is TGTGCCAGCAGCTTGACACCTTCGAACACCGGGGAGCTGTTTTTT. The encoded protein is CASSLTPSNTGELFF. The V and J genes are TRBV7-2 and TRBJ2-2, with D unresolved. This CDR3 has 15 amino acids. Trimming left V 3 bases short and J 0 bases short, with 8 bases between. Germline V gene sequence: CDR1 SGHTA, CDR2 FQGNSA.

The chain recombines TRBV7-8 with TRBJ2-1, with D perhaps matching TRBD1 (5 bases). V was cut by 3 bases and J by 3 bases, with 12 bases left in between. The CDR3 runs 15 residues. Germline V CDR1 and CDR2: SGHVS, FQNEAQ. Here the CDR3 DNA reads TGTGCCAGCAGCTTTAACAGGACCTTCTACAATGAGCAGTTCTTC. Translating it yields CASSFNRTFYNEQFF.

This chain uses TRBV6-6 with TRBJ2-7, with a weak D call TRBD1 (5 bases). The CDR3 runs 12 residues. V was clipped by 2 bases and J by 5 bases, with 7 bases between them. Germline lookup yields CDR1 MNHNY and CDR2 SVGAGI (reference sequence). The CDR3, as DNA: TGTGCCAGCAGTTACAGGGGTAACGAGCAGTACTTC. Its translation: CASSYRGNEQYF.

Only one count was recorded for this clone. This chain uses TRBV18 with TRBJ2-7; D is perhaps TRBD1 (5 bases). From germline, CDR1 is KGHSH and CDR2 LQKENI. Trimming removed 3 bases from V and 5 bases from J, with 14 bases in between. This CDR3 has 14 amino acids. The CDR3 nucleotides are TGTGCCAGCTCACCGGTCGCTTCAGGGAACGAGCAGTACTTC. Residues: CASSPVASGNEQYF.

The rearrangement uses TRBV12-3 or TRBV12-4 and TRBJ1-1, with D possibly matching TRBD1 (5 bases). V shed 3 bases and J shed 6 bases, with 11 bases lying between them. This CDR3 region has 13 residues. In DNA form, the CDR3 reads TGTGCCAGCAGTTTGGGGGGTTGGGCTGAAGCTTTCTTT. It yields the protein CASSLGGWAEAFF.